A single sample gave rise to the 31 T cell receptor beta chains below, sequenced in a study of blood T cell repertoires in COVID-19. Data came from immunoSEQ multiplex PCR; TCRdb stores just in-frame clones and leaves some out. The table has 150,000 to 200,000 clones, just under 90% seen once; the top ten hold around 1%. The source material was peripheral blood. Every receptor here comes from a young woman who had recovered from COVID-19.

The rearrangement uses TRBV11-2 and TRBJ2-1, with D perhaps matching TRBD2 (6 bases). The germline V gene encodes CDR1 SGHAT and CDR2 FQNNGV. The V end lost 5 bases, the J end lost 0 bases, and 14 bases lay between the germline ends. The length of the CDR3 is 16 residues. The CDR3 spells CASSPVRGSSYNEQFF. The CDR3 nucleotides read TGTGCCAGCAGCCCTGTCCGGGGGAGCTCCTACAATGAGCAGTTCTTC.

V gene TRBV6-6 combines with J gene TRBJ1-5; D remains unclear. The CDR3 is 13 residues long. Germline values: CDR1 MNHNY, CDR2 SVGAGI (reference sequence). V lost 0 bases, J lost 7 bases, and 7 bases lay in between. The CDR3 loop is CASSYSSFQPQHF. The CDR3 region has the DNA TGTGCCAGCAGTTACTCTTCCTTCCAGCCCCAGCATTTT.

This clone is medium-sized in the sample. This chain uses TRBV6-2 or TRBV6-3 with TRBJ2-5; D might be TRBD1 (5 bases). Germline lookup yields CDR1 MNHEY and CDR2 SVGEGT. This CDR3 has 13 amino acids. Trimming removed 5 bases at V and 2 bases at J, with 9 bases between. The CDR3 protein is CASSQTAQETQYF. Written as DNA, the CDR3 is TGTGCCAGCAGTCAGACAGCTCAAGAGACCCAGTACTTC.

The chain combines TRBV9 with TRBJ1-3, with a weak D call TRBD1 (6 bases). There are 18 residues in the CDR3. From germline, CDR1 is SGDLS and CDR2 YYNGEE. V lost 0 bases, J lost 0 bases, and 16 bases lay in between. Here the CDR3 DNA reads TGTGCCAGCAGCGTAGCGGGAAAGACAGGCCACTCTGGAAACACCATATATTTT. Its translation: CASSVAGKTGHSGNTIYF.

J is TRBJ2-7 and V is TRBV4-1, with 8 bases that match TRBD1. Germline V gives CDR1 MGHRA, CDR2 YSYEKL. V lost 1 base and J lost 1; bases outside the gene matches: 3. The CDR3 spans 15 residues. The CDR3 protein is CASSQGQGFSYEQYV. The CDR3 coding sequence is TGCGCCAGCAGCCAAGGACAGGGGTTTTCCTACGAGCAGTACGTC.

The DNA of the CDR3 is TGTGCCAGCAGTAGCTCCGGGGAGCTGTTTTTT. This codes for CASSSSGELFF. The V and J genes are TRBV6-5 and TRBJ2-2; D is unclear. The CDR3 length is 11 residues. CDR1 is MNHEY and CDR2 is SVGAGI in the germline V gene. Trimming removed 5 bases at V and 6 bases at J, with 4 bases between.

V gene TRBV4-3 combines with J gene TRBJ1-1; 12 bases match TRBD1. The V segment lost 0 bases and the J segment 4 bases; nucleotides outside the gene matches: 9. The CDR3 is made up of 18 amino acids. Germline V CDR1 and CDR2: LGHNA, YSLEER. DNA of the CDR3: TGCGCCAGCAGCCAAGAGCCGGGACAGGGGGCATCGGTCACTGAAGCTTTCTTT. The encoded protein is CASSQEPGQGASVTEAFF.

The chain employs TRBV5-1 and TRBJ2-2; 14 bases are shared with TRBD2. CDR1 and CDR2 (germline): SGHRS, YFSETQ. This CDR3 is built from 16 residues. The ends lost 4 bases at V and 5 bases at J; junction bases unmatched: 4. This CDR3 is CASSGTSGSRTGELFF. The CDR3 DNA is TGCGCCAGCAGCGGGACTAGCGGGAGTAGGACCGGGGAGCTGTTTTTT.

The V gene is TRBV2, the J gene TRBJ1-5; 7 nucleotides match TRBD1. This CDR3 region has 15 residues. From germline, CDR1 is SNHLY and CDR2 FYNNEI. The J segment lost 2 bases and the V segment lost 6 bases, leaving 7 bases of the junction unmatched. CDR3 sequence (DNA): TGTGCCAGCAGAACAGGGGCGTATCGCAATCAGCCCCAGCATTTT. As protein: CASRTGAYRNQPQHF. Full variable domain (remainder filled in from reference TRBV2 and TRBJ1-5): EPEVTQTPSHQVTQMGQEVILRCVPISNHLYFYWYRQILGQKVEFLVSFYNNEISEKSEIFDDQFSVERPDGSNFTLKIRSTKLEDSAMYFCASRTGAYRNQPQHFGDGTRLSIL.

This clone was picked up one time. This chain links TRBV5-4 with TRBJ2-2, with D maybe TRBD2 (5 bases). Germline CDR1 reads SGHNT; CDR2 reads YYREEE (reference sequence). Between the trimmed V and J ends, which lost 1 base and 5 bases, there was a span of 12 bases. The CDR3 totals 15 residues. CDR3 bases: TGTGCCAGCAGCTTGAACTGGGGAGCTACCGGGGAGCTGTTTTTT. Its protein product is CASSLNWGATGELFF.

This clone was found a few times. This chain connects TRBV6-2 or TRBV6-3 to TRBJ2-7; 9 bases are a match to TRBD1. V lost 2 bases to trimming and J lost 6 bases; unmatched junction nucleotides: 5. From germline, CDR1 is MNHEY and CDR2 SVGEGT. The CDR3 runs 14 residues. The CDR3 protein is CASSYRTGALEQYF. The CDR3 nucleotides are TGTGCCAGCAGTTACAGGACAGGGGCGCTCGAGCAGTACTTC.

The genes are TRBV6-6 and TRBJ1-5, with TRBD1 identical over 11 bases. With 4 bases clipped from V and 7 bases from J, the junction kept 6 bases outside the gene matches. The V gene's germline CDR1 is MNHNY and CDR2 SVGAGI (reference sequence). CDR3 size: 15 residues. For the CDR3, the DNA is TGTGCCAGCAGTTGGGTAGGACAGGGGGCGCAGCCCCAGCATTTT. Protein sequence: CASSWVGQGAQPQHF.

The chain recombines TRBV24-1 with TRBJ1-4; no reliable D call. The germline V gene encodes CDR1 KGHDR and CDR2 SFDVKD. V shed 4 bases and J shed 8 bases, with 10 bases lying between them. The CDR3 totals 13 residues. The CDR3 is CATSDGVLEKLFF. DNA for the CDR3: TGTGCCACCAGTGACGGGGTTCTGGAAAAACTGTTTTTT.

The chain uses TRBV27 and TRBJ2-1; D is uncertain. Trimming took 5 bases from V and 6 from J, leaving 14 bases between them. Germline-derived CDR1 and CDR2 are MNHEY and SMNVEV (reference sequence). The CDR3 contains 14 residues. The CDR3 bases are TGTGCCAGCAGTCCGACGACTCTACCCAATGAGCAGTTCTTC. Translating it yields CASSPTTLPNEQFF.

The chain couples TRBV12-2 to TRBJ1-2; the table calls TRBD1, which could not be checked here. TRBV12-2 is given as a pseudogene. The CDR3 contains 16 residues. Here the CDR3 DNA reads TGTGCAAGTCGCTTTGGGGGGACCTACAGGGGTTATGGCTACACCTTC. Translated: CASRFGGTYRGYGYTF.

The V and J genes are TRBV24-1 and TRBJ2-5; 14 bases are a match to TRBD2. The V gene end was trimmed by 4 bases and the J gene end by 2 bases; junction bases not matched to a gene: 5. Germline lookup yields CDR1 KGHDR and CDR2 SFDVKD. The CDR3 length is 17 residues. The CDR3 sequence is CATSEWGLAGVQETQYF. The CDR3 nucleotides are TGTGCCACCAGTGAATGGGGACTAGCGGGGGTTCAAGAGACCCAGTACTTC.

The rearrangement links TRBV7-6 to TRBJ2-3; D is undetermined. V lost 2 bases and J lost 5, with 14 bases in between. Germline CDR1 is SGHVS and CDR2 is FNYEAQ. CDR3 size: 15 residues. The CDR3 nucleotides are TGTGCCAGCAGCTTACTATCTGCCGGAGTAGATACGCAGTATTTT. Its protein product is CASSLLSAGVDTQYF.

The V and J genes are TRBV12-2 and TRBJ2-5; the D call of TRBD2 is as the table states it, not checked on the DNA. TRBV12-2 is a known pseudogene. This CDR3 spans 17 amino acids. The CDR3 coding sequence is TGTGCAAGTCGCTTGGGGCCTCGACTAGCTGCGGAGGAGACCCAGTACTTC. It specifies CASRLGPRLAAEETQYF.

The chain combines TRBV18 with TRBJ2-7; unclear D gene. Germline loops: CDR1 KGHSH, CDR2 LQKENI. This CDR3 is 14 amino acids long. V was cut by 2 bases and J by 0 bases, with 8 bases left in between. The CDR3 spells CASSPGGNSYEQYF. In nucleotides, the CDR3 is TGTGCCAGCTCACCAGGCGGAAACTCCTACGAGCAGTACTTC.

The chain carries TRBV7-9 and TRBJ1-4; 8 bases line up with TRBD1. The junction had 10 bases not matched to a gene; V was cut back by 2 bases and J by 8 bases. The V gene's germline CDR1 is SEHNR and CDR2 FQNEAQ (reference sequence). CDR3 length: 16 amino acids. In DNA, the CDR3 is TGTGCCAGCAGCTTATATGCCGGGACAGGCGAAGAAAAACTGTTTTTT. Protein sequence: CASSLYAGTGEEKLFF.

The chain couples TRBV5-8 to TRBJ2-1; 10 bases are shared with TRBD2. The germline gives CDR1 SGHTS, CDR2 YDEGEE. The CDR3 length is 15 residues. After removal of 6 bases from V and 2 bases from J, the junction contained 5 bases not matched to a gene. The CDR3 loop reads CASTPGLATYNEQFF. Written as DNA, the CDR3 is TGTGCCAGCACCCCGGGACTAGCGACCTACAATGAGCAGTTCTTC. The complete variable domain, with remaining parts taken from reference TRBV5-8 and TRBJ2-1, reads EAGVTQSPTHLIKTRGQQATLRCSPISGHTSVYWYQQALGLGLQFLLWYDEGEERNRGNFPPRFSGRQFPNYSSELNVNALELEDSALYLCASTPGLATYNEQFFGPGTRLTVL.

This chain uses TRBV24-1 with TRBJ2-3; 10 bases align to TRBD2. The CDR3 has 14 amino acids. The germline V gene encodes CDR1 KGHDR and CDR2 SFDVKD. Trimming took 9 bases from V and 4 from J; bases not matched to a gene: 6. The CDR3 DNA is TGTGCCACCTCACTAGCGGGACCTCCAGATACGCAGTATTTT. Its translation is CATSLAGPPDTQYF.

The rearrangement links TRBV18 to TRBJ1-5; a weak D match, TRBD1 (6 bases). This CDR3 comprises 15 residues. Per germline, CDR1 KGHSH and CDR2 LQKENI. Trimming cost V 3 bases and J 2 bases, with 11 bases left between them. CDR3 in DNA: TGTGCCAGCTCACCCGCGGACAGCCGCAATCAGCCCCAGCATTTT. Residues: CASSPADSRNQPQHF. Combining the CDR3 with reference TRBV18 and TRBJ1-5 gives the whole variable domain NAGVMQNPRHLVRRRGQEARLRCSPMKGHSHVYWYRQLPEEGLKFMVYLQKENIIDESGMPKERFSAEFPKEGPSILRIQQVVRGDSAAYFCASSPADSRNQPQHFGDGTRLSIL.

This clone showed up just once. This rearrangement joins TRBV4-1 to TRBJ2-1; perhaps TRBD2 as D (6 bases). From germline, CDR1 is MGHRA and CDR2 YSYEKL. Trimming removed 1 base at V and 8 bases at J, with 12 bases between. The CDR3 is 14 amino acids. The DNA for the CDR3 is TGCGCCAGCAGCCAAGGCCGAGGGGAGGATGAGCAGTTCTTC. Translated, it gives CASSQGRGEDEQFF.

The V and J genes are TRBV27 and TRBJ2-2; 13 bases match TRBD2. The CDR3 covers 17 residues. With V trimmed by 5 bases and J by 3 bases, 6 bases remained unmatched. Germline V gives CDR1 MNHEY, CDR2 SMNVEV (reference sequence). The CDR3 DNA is TGTGCCAGCAGTAAGACTAGCGGGGGGCCCCACACCGGGGAGCTGTTTTTT. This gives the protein CASSKTSGGPHTGELFF.

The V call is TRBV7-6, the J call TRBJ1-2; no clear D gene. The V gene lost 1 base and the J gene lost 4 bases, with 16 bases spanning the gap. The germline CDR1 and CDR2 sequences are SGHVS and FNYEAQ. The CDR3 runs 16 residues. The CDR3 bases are TGTGCCAGCAGCTTAGGCGGGTCCCAAACCCCCTATGGCTACACCTTC. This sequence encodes CASSLGGSQTPYGYTF. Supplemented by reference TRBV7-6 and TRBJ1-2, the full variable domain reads GAGVSQSPRYKVTKRGQDVALRCDPISGHVSLYWYRQALGQGPEFLTYFNYEAQQDKSGLPNDRFSAERPEGSISTLTIQRTEQRDSAMYRCASSLGGSQTPYGYTFGSGTRLTVV.

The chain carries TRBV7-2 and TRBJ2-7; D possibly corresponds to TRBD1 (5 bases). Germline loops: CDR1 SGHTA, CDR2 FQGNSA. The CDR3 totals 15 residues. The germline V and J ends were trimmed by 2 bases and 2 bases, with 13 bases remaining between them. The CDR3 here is CASSLFPGSAYEQYF. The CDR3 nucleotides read TGTGCCAGCAGCTTATTCCCAGGGTCTGCCTACGAGCAGTACTTC.

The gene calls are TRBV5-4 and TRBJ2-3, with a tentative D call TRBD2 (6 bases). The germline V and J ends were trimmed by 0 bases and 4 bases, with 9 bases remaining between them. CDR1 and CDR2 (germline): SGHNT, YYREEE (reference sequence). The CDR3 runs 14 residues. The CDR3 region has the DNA TGTGCCAGCAGCTTGGGGCCGGGGGCAGATACGCAGTATTTT. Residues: CASSLGPGADTQYF. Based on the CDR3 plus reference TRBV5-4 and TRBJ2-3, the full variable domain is ETGVTQSPTHLIKTRGQQVTLRCSSQSGHNTVSWYQQALGQGPQFIFQYYREEENGRGNFPPRFSGLQFPNYSSELNVNALELDDSALYLCASSLGPGADTQYFGPGTRLTVL.

The CDR3 sequence: CSVEGTVQRERRETQYF. The CDR3 nucleotides are TGCAGCGTTGAGGGGACAGTTCAGCGGGAGAGGCGGGAGACCCAGTACTTC. The chain has TRBV29-1 and TRBJ2-5, with D maybe TRBD2 (8 bases). Trimming left V 3 bases short and J 5 bases short, with 25 bases between. Germline CDR1 is SQVTM and CDR2 is ANQGSEA. This CDR3 spans 17 amino acids.

The CDR3 is CASSFGGGPTSYNEQFF. For the CDR3, the DNA is TGCGCCAGCAGCTTCGGCGGGGGGCCAACCTCCTACAATGAGCAGTTCTTC. The chain is built from TRBV5-1 and TRBJ2-1; TRBD2 matches at 8 bases. The germline CDR1 and CDR2 sequences are SGHRS and YFSETQ. The CDR3 spans 17 residues. The V segment lost 2 bases and the J segment 0 bases; nucleotides outside the gene matches: 7. The full variable domain, in which reference TRBV5-1 and TRBJ2-1 provide the parts outside the CDR3, is KAGVTQTPRYLIKTRGQQVTLSCSPISGHRSVSWYQQTPGQGLQFLFEYFSETQRNKGNFPGRFSGRQFSNSRSEMNVSTLELGDSALYLCASSFGGGPTSYNEQFFGPGTRLTVL.

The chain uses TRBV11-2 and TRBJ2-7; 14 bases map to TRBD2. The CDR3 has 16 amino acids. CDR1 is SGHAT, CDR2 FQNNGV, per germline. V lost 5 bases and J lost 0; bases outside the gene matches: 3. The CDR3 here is CASSRGTSGGSYEQYF. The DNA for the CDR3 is TGTGCCAGCAGCCGCGGGACTAGCGGGGGCTCCTACGAGCAGTACTTC.